The next 27 T cell receptor beta chains were all read from a single sample in a study of cytomegalovirus exposure and HLA in healthy donors. Using immunoSEQ multiplex PCR, the repertoire was profiled, and TCRdb retains in-frame clones only, with some absent. The sample yields some 170,000 clones, roughly 91% seen once. Sequencing used PBMCs. The receptors stem from a woman between 18 and 29 years old in good health and CMV-seropositive.

The V and J genes are TRBV7-2 and TRBJ2-2, with TRBD2 matching 7 bases. CDR1 and CDR2 (germline): SGHTA, FQGNSA. The CDR3 totals 16 residues. The V segment lost 4 bases and the J segment 6 bases; nucleotides outside the gene matches: 11. The CDR3 coding sequence is TGTGCCAGCAGCTCCCATGGGGGGGTTTCCTCCGGGGAGCTGTTTTTT. It specifies CASSSHGGVSSGELFF.

J is TRBJ1-1 and V is TRBV28; 7 bases agree with TRBD1. The V gene's germline CDR1 is MDHEN and CDR2 SYDVKM. CDR3 length equals 12 residues. V shed 5 bases, J shed 10 bases, and the junction held 7 bases outside the gene matches. The DNA of the CDR3 is TGTGCCAGCAGTAACCCGGACAGGAGAGCTTTCTTT. Its translation is CASSNPDRRAFF. Full variable domain (outside the CDR3, taken from reference TRBV28 and TRBJ1-1): DVKVTQSSRYLVKRTGEKVFLECVQDMDHENMFWYRQDPGLGLRLIYFSYDVKMKEKGDIPEGYSVSREKKERFSLILESASTNQTSMYLCASSNPDRRAFFGQGTRLTVV.

In DNA form, the CDR3 reads TGTGCCAGCAGTGAATATGCGGGAGGGGGCACAGATACGCAGTATTTT. It translates to CASSEYAGGGTDTQYF. The chain uses TRBV25-1 and TRBJ2-3; 9 positions match TRBD2. The CDR3 runs to 16 residues. Germline CDR1 MGHDK, CDR2 SYGVNS. V lost 0 bases to trimming and J lost 1 base; unmatched junction nucleotides: 2.

This chain joins TRBV10-3 and TRBJ1-1, with D maybe TRBD1 (5 bases). The CDR3 runs to 13 residues. With 10 bases removed from V and 3 bases from J, the gap between germline ends came to 15 bases. Looked up from germline, CDR1 is ENHRY and CDR2 is SYGVKD. The CDR3 region is CATAGGMDTEAFF. CDR3 DNA: TGTGCCACTGCGGGGGGGATGGACACTGAAGCTTTCTTT.

The rearrangement uses TRBV2 and TRBJ2-7; 7 positions match TRBD2. Germline V gene lookup returns CDR1 SNHLY and CDR2 FYNNEI. V shed 2 bases and J 7 bases; nucleotides not matched to a gene: 8. The CDR3 has 14 amino acids. The CDR3 DNA reads as TGTGCCAGCAGTGAAAGGGGAAAGGGAGGGGAGCAGTACTTC. Residues: CASSERGKGGEQYF.

CDR3 nucleotide sequence: TGTGCCAGGCATCCGCACACCTACGAGCAGTACTTC. Encoded protein: CARHPHTYEQYF. The chain joins TRBV6-5 to TRBJ2-7; D is unresolved. The CDR3 contains 12 residues. The V end was cut by 9 bases, the J end by 2 bases, with 11 bases between. The germline V gene encodes CDR1 MNHEY and CDR2 SVGAGI.

V is TRBV5-1 and J is TRBJ1-2; no definite D call. Germline CDR1 SGHRS, CDR2 YFSETQ. The CDR3 spans 15 residues. V lost 0 bases and J lost 3, with 12 bases in between. The DNA of the CDR3 is TGCGCCAGCAGCTTGGGCCGGGGTGTTGACTATGGCTACACCTTC. This translates into CASSLGRGVDYGYTF.

The J gene is TRBJ2-7, the V gene TRBV19, with D possibly TRBD1 on 6 matching bases. Germline V lookup: CDR1 LNHDA, CDR2 SQIVND (reference sequence). V lost 5 bases and J lost 6, with 20 bases in between. The CDR3 totals 15 residues. The CDR3 DNA is TGTGCCAGTAGTGCTACCTTAAGCGGACAGCCCGAGCAGTACTTC. It specifies CASSATLSGQPEQYF.

The gene calls are TRBV4-1 and TRBJ1-1; no firm D call. V lost 1 base and J 4 bases, leaving 13 bases between the germline ends. Germline V lookup: CDR1 MGHRA, CDR2 YSYEKL. CDR3 length: 15 amino acids. CDR3 region: CASSQVVHGGTEAFF. The CDR3 DNA sequence: TGCGCCAGCAGCCAAGTTGTTCACGGAGGCACTGAAGCTTTCTTT.

This clone occurred once. The gene calls are TRBV7-9 and TRBJ1-5; TRBD1 might be the D (6 bases). CDR3 length equals 14 residues. CDR1 and CDR2 from the germline V gene are SEHNR and FQNEAQ (reference sequence). The V gene lost 5 bases and the J gene lost 6 bases, with 14 bases spanning the gap. CDR3: CASSGRGGIQPQHF. For the CDR3, the DNA is TGTGCCAGCAGCGGGCGAGGGGGTATTCAGCCCCAGCATTTT.

This rearrangement joins TRBV4-1 to TRBJ2-5, with D possibly being TRBD2 (6 bases). V lost 0 bases and J 1 base, leaving 9 bases between the germline ends. Germline-derived CDR1 and CDR2 are MGHRA and YSYEKL. This CDR3 is built from 15 residues. CDR3 DNA: TGCGCCAGCAGCCAAGACTGGGGGGTCCAAGAGACCCAGTACTTC. This gives the protein CASSQDWGVQETQYF.

As for this clone: One end of the junction varies from germline; a read error may be responsible. This chain connects TRBV5-4 to TRBJ2-7; 10 bases map to TRBD2. The germline CDR1 and CDR2 sequences are SGHNT and YYREEE (reference sequence). This CDR3 spans 14 amino acids. The CDR3 region has the DNA TGTGCCACCAGCAGGACTAGCGGCTCCTACGAGCAGTACTTC. Protein product: CATSRTSGSYEQYF. Using reference TRBV5-4 and TRBJ2-7 for the parts outside the CDR3, the full variable domain is ETGVTQSPTHLIKTRGQQVTLRCSSQSGHNTVSWYQQALGQGPQFIFQYYREEENGRGNFPPRFSGLQFPNYSSELNVNALELDDSALYLCATSRTSGSYEQYFGPGTRLTVT.

The rearrangement links TRBV5-1 to TRBJ2-1; unclear D gene. The germline V gene has CDR1 SGHRS and CDR2 YFSETQ. The CDR3 is made up of 14 amino acids. V lost 1 base and J lost 6, with 11 bases in between. CDR3 DNA: TGCGCCAGCAGCTTGTCGGGTGGTCGCAATGAGCAGTTCTTC. This sequence encodes CASSLSGGRNEQFF.

V is TRBV11-3 and J is TRBJ2-3; tentative D call: TRBD1 (5 bases). Germline loops: CDR1 SGHNT, CDR2 YENEEA. Trimming left V 5 bases short and J 2 bases short, with 11 bases between. The CDR3 sequence is 14 residues long. The CDR3 reads CASSRGQATDTQYF. CDR3 nucleotide sequence: TGTGCCAGCAGCCGCGGACAAGCCACAGATACGCAGTATTTT.

The gene calls are TRBV6-1 and TRBJ2-1; a weak D match, TRBD2 (6 bases). Germline CDR1 is MNHNS and CDR2 is SASEGT. CDR3 size: 15 residues. V was shortened by 3 bases and J by 0 bases, with 9 bases between the two germline ends. CDR3 sequence (DNA): TGTGCCAGCAGTGAGTTGGGGGGCTCCTACAATGAGCAGTTCTTC. Its protein product is CASSELGGSYNEQFF.

The V gene is TRBV5-1, the J gene TRBJ1-1, with D maybe TRBD1 (6 bases). The CDR3 loop spans 14 amino acids. V was trimmed by 2 bases and J by 3 bases, leaving 11 bases between them. CDR1 SGHRS and CDR2 YFSETQ come from the germline V gene. CDR3 coding DNA: TGCGCCAGCAGCTTTACAGGGATGGACACTGAAGCTTTCTTT. Amino acids: CASSFTGMDTEAFF.

The rearrangement joins TRBV30 to TRBJ2-3; TRBD1 might be the D (5 bases). This CDR3 region has 15 residues. Germline V gene data show CDR1 as GTSNPN and CDR2 as SVGIG (reference sequence). V dropped 3 bases and J dropped 3 bases, with 16 bases sitting between them. This chain's CDR3 is CAWSLGRLRTDTQYF. CDR3 DNA: TGTGCCTGGAGCCTGGGGCGCCTAAGGACAGATACGCAGTATTTT.

J is TRBJ2-7 and V is TRBV7-8; tentative D call: TRBD2 (5 bases). Trimming left V 2 bases short and J 7 bases short, with 12 bases between. CDR3 length: 13 amino acids. The germline gives CDR1 SGHVS, CDR2 FQNEAQ. DNA of the CDR3: TGTGCCAGCAGCTTATTTTTGTCGGGGGAGCAGTACTTC. Its translation: CASSLFLSGEQYF.

The chain carries TRBV7-9 and TRBJ2-3; D remains unclear. Germline CDR1 and CDR2: SEHNR and FQNEAQ (reference sequence). The CDR3 length is 13 residues. V was shortened by 3 bases and J by 6 bases, with 10 bases between the two germline ends. The DNA for the CDR3 is TGTGCCAGCAGCTTGGCCCGGGTCGATACGCAGTATTTT. This encodes CASSLARVDTQYF.

Regarding this clone: Other DNA sequences in the sample encode the same CDR3. The CDR3: CASSLGLAGTDTQYF. In DNA, the CDR3 is TGCGCCAGCAGCTTGGGACTAGCCGGGACAGATACGCAGTATTTT. The chain uses TRBV5-1 and TRBJ2-3; 7 nucleotides align to TRBD2. V trimming: 0 bases; J trimming: 3 bases; junction bases outside the gene matches: 4. CDR3 length equals 15 residues. Germline V CDR1 and CDR2: SGHRS, YFSETQ.

The chain recombines TRBV5-1 with TRBJ2-2; TRBD2 is a possible D gene (5 bases). V was cut by 1 base and J by 2 bases, with 9 bases left in between. The CDR3 spans 15 residues. Germline V gene lookup returns CDR1 SGHRS and CDR2 YFSETQ. The CDR3 bases are TGCGCCAGCAGCTTGACCGGGATTAACACCGGGGAGCTGTTTTTT. It encodes CASSLTGINTGELFF.

The CDR3, as DNA: TGTGCCAGCAGTGTGGTCGGAAACATTCAGTACTTC. This gives the protein CASSVVGNIQYF. The rearrangement links TRBV2 to TRBJ2-4, with D uncertain. Trimming shortened V by 4 bases and J by 6 bases, and 7 bases separated the two germline ends. The germline CDR1 and CDR2 sequences are SNHLY and FYNNEI. This CDR3 comprises 12 residues.

The CDR3 nucleotides are TGTGCCAGCAGCCCCAGGACTGAGGAGCTGTTTTTT. Its protein product is CASSPRTEELFF. This chain uses TRBV9 with TRBJ2-2, with D perhaps matching TRBD2 (5 bases). Germline lookup yields CDR1 SGDLS and CDR2 YYNGEE. Trimming shortened V by 4 bases and J by 10 bases, and 11 bases separated the two germline ends. This CDR3 is 12 amino acids long.

The chain has TRBV6-4 and TRBJ2-3; D may be TRBD2 (6 bases). V was pared by 2 bases and J by 7 bases, with 22 bases between. This CDR3 is built from 17 residues. CDR1 and CDR2 (germline): MRHNA, SNTAGT. CDR3 bases: TGTGCCAGCAGTGACAGTTCGGACTACCCGTCGAGTAATACGCAGTATTTT. Amino acid sequence: CASSDSSDYPSSNTQYF.

This clone was seen a few times. This chain links TRBV2 with TRBJ2-7; D not certain. Germline lookup yields CDR1 SNHLY and CDR2 FYNNEI. V lost 7 bases to trimming and J lost 4 bases, with 8 bases between them. The CDR3 is 11 residues long. DNA for the CDR3: TGTGCCAGCACCATACAGTACGAGCAGTACTTC. This translates into CASTIQYEQYF.

The V gene is TRBV7-3, the J gene TRBJ2-2, with 10 bases that match TRBD2. V dropped 5 bases and J dropped 7; count of bases not matched to a gene: 7. Germline CDR1 reads SGHTA; CDR2 reads FQGTGA. The CDR3 contains 15 residues. CDR3 sequence: CASSPGTSDGGELFF. CDR3 in DNA: TGTGCCAGCAGCCCCGGGACTAGCGATGGCGGGGAGCTGTTTTTT.

This chain connects TRBV7-3 to TRBJ2-1, with D perhaps matching TRBD2 (6 bases). CDR1 is SGHTA, CDR2 FQGTGA, per germline. The V and J ends lost 5 bases and 6 bases respectively, with 20 bases between them. This CDR3 has 16 residues. Here the CDR3 reads CASSARRGAGGNEQFF. In DNA form, the CDR3 reads TGTGCCAGCAGCGCACGACGGGGCGCCGGGGGCAATGAGCAGTTCTTC. Full variable domain (remainder filled in from reference TRBV7-3 and TRBJ2-1): GAGVSQTPSNKVTEKGKYVELRCDPISGHTALYWYRQSLGQGPEFLIYFQGTGAADDSGLPNDRFFAVRPEGSVSTLKIQRTERGDSAVYLCASSARRGAGGNEQFFGPGTRLTVL.